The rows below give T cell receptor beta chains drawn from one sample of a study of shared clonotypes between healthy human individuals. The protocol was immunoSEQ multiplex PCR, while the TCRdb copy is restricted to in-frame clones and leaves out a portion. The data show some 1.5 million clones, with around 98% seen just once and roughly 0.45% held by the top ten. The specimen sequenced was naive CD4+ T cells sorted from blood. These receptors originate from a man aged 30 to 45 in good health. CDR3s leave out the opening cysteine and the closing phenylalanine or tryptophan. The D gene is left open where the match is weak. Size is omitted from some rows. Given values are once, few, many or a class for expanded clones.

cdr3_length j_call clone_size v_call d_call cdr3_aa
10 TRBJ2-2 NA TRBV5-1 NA ASGRNTGELF
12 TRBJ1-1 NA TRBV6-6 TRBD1 ASSFGQGATEAF
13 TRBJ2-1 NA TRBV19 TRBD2 ASSIAGTTLNEQF
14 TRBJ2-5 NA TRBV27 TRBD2 ASSLLSSGRLETQY
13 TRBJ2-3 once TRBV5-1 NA ASSLAGSSTDTQY
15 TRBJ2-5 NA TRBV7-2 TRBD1 ASSLRRGTGGRETQY
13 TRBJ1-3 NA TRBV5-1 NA ASSLPSGTGNTIY
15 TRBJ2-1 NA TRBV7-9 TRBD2 ASSPLGLAGVYNEQF
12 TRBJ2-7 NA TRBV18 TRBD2 ASSELAGSYEQY
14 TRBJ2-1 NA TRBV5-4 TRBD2 ASSFSPSGSYNEQF
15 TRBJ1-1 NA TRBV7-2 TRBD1 ASSLPQGGAGNTEAF
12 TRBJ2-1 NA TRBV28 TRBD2 ASSITGTNHEQF
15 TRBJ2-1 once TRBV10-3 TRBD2 AISDRGRSGRASEQF
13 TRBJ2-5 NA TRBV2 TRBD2 ASTQRTSGGKTQY
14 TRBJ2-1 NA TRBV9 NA ASSVATSPAAHEQF
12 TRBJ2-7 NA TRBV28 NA ASSFGGTNYEQY
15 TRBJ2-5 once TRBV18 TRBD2 ASSPISGGRSQETQY
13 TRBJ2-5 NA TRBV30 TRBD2 ASGLAGGYQETQY
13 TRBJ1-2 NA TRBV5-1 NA ASSLGAGAAYGYT
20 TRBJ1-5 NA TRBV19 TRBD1 ASSRTLLLTDRGLYSNQPQH
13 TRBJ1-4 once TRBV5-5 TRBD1 ASSSKQGPGEKLF
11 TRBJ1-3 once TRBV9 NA ASSVDPEGTIY
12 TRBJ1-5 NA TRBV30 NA AWSVGLGGQPQH
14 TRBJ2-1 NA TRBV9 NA ASSVDPGSTYNEQF
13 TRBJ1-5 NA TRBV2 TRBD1 ASSAGQGALQPQH
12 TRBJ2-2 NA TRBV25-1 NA ASSDRLNTGELF
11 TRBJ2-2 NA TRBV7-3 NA ASATGRTGELF
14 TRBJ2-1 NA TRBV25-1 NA ASSERRGRSYNEQF
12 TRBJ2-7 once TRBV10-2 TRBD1 ASSESSRTGEQY
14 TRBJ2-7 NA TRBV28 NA ASSLSGVTGSYEQY
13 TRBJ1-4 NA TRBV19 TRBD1 ASSIDSRGNEKLF
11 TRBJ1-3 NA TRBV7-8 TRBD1 ASSLGGQNTIY
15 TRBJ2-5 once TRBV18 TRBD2 ASSPLARGGSQETQY
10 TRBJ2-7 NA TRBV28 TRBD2 ASGSGPYEQY
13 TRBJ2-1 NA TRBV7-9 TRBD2 ASSLLGRVDNEQF
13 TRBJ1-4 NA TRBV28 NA ASSFGGTDNEKLF
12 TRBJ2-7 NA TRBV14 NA ASSTFSGSHEQY
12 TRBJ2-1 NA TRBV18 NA ASSDPTGSNEQF
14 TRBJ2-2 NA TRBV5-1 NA ASSFSGYLDAGELF
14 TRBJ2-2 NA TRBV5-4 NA ASSSKAQRDTGELF
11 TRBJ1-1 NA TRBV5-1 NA ASSAGLGTEAF
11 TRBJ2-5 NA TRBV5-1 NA ASSGWAGETQY
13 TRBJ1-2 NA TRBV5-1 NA ASSLAGQNGYGYT